This TCR beta chain was identified during a study of blood T cells in healthy people across ages. Every sample yielded at least 6.5 million isolated PBMCs. CDR1 is SGDLS, CDR2 YYNGEE, per germline. With 0 bases removed from V and 2 bases from J, the gap between germline ends came to 11 bases. CDR3 length: 15 residues. Study observations and caveats: Total diversity from one million sequenced T cells was likely underestimated.

Alongside a J-beta primer mix, a sample-barcoded 5' primer served in a second PCR lasting about 7 to 11 cycles. Every single cDNA molecule received a tag from a template-switch adaptor with 12 random nucleotides. TCRdb recomputed calls from the 5' RACE reads with MiXCR, one row per CDR3 protein. The sample shows roughly 720,000 distinct CDR3 sequences, approximately 53% of them seen only once. Concerning this clonotype: The target antigen is unknown.

The sequencing input was blood. This receptor was identified in an older man in good health. The rearrangement joins TRBV9 to TRBJ2-5; D is perhaps TRBD2 (6 bases). CDR3: CASSVDVGRQETQYF. In DNA form, the CDR3 reads TGTGCCAGCAGCGTAGATGTTGGGAGGCAAGAGACCCAGTACTTC.